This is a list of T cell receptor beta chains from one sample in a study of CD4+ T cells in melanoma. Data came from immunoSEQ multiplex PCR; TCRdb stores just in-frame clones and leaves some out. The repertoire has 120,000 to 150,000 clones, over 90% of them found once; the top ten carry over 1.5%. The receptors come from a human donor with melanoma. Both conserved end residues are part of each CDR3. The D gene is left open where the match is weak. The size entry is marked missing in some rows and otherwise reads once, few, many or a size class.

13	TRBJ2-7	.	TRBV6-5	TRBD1	CAVGQGVGLEQYF	TGTGCCGTGGGGCAGGGGGTGGGTCTGGAGCAGTACTTC
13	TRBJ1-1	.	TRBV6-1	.	CASSDPGPLVAFF	TGTGCCAGCAGTGACCCAGGGCCCCTGGTAGCTTTCTTT
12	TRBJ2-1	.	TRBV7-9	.	CASSSGRSEQFF	TGTGCCAGCAGCTCCGGCCGGAGTGAGCAGTTCTTC
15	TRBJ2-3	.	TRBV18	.	CASSSQGGGTDTQYF	TGTGCCAGCTCATCACAGGGAGGTGGCACAGATACGCAGTATTTT
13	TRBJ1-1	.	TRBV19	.	CASSVQGKAEAFF	TGTGCCAGTAGTGTACAGGGTAAGGCCGAAGCTTTCTTT
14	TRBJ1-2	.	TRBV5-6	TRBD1	CASSLGQGGYGYTF	TGTGCCAGCAGCTTGGGACAGGGAGGCTATGGCTACACCTTC
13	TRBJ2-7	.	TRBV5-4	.	CASGQAPTYEQYF	TGTGCCAGCGGCCAAGCTCCGACCTACGAGCAGTACTTC
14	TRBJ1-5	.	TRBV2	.	CASSEYGSNQPQHF	TGTGCCAGCAGTGAATACGGATCGAATCAGCCCCAGCATTTT
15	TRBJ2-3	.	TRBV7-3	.	CASSLRGGWTDTQYF	TGTGCCAGCAGCTTGAGAGGGGGTTGGACAGATACGCAGTATTTT
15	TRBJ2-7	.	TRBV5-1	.	CASSFGRPGSYEQYF	TGCGCCAGCAGCTTCGGTAGGCCAGGGAGCTACGAGCAGTACTTC
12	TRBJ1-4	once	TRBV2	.	CASSWTNEKLFF	TGTGCCAGCAGTTGGACTAATGAAAAACTGTTTTTT
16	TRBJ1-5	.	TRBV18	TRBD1	CASSLAPGQGNQPQHF	TGTGCCAGCTCACTGGCACCGGGACAGGGGAATCAGCCCCAGCATTTT
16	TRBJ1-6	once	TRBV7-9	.	CASSGRFGGMDSPLHF	TGTGCCAGCAGCGGTCGATTTGGTGGGATGGATTCACCCCTCCACTTT
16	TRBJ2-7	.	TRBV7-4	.	CASSLELHAGPYEQYF	TGTGCCAGCAGCTTAGAGCTACACGCAGGGCCCTACGAGCAGTACTTC
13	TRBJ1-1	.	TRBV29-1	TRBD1	CSVKGQMNTEAFF	TGCAGCGTGAAGGGACAGATGAACACTGAAGCTTTCTTT
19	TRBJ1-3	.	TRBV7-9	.	CASSLAMGGSLPSGNTIYF	TGTGCCAGCAGCTTAGCGATGGGGGGCAGCTTACCTTCTGGAAACACCATATATTTT
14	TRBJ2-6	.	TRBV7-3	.	CASSRESGANVLTF	TGTGCCAGCAGTAGGGAGTCTGGGGCCAACGTCCTGACTTTC
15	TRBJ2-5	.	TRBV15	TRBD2	CATSSTLTSGETQYF	TGTGCCACCAGCTCAACGCTCACTAGCGGAGAGACCCAGTACTTC
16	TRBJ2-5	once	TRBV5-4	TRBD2	CASSPELAGGFETQYF	TGTGCCAGCAGCCCGGAACTAGCGGGGGGTTTCGAGACCCAGTACTTC
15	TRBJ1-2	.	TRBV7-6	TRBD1	CASSLGQGTVHGYTF	TGTGCCAGCAGCTTAGGACAGGGTACGGTACATGGCTACACCTTC
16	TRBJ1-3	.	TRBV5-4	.	CASSSRSSGSGNTIYF	TGTGCCAGCAGCTCGCGATCCTCAGGCTCTGGAAACACCATATATTTT
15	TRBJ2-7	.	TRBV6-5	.	CASRTDAGLKYEQYF	TGTGCCAGCAGAACCGACGCAGGGTTAAAATACGAGCAGTACTTC
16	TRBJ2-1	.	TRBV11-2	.	CASSQRARSSYNEQFF	TGTGCCAGCAGCCAGAGGGCTAGGAGCTCCTACAATGAGCAGTTCTTC
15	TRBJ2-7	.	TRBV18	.	CASSENRQAAYEQYF	TGTGCCAGCTCTGAAAATAGGCAGGCAGCCTACGAGCAGTACTTC
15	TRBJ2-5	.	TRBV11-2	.	CASRRSGGTQETQYF	TGTGCCAGCAGGAGAAGTGGGGGGACCCAAGAGACCCAGTACTTC
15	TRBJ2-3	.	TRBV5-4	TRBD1	CASSQEDRVGDTQYF	TGTGCCAGCAGCCAAGAGGACAGGGTGGGCGATACGCAGTATTTT
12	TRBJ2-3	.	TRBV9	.	CASSPGVDTQYF	TGTGCCAGCAGCCCCGGTGTGGATACGCAGTATTTT
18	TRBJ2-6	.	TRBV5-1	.	CASSLSGWGISGANVLTF	TGCGCCAGCAGCTTGTCCGGTTGGGGCATCTCTGGGGCCAACGTCCTGACTTTC
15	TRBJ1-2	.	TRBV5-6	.	CASSLVLGADYGYTF	TGTGCCAGCAGCTTGGTTTTGGGGGCGGACTATGGCTACACCTTC
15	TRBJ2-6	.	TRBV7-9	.	CASSPAGTGANVLTF	TGTGCCAGCAGCCCGGCCGGGACTGGGGCCAACGTCCTGACTTTC
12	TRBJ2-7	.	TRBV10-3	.	CAIRKTGYEQYF	TGTGCCATCAGGAAGACCGGTTACGAGCAGTACTTC
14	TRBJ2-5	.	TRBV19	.	CASSIGPTQETQYF	TGTGCCAGTAGTATAGGACCAACACAAGAGACCCAGTACTTC
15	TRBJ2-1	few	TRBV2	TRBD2	CASRFTSGDTGEQFF	TGTGCCAGCAGGTTCACTAGCGGGGATACCGGGGAGCAGTTCTTC
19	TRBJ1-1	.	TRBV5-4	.	CASSLEGDPQDPGWTEAFF	TGTGCCAGCAGCTTGGAGGGGGACCCCCAGGACCCAGGCTGGACTGAAGCTTTCTTT
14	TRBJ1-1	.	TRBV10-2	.	CASRGQGPNTEAFF	TGCGCCAGCAGGGGCCAGGGCCCGAACACTGAAGCTTTCTTT
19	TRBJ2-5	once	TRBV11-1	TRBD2	CASSLQGTTSGGGQETQYF	TGTGCCAGCAGCCTCCAGGGGACTACTAGCGGGGGGGGACAAGAGACCCAGTACTTC
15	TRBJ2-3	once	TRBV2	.	CASSRGSLGRDTQYF	TGTGCCAGCAGTAGAGGGTCCTTGGGGAGAGATACGCAGTATTTT
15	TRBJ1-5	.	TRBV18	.	CASSPLGGGNQPQHF	TGTGCCAGCTCTCCCCTGGGGGGGGGTAATCAGCCCCAGCATTTT
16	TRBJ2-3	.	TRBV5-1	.	CASSIDRMGSTDTQYF	TGCGCCAGCAGCATCGACAGGATGGGAAGCACAGATACGCAGTATTTT
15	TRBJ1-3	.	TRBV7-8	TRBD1	CASKLQGAAGNTIYF	TGTGCCAGCAAGTTACAGGGGGCAGCTGGAAACACCATATATTTT
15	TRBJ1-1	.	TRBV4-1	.	CASSQGGLLNTEAFF	TGCGCCAGCAGCCAAGGAGGACTTTTGAACACTGAAGCTTTCTTT